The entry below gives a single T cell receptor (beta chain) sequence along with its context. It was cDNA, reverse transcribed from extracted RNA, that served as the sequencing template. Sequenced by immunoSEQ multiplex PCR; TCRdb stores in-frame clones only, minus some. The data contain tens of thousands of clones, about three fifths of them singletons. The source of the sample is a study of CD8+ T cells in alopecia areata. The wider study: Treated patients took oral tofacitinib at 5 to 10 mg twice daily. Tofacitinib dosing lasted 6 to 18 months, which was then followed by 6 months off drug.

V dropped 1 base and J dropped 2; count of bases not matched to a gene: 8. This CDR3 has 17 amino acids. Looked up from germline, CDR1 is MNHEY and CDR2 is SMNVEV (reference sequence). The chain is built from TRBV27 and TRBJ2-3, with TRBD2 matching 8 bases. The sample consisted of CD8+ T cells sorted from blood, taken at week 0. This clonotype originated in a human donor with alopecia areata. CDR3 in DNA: TGTGCCAGCAGTTTATTGGGTAGCGGGGAATACACAGATACGCAGTATTTT. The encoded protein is CASSLLGSGEYTDTQYF.